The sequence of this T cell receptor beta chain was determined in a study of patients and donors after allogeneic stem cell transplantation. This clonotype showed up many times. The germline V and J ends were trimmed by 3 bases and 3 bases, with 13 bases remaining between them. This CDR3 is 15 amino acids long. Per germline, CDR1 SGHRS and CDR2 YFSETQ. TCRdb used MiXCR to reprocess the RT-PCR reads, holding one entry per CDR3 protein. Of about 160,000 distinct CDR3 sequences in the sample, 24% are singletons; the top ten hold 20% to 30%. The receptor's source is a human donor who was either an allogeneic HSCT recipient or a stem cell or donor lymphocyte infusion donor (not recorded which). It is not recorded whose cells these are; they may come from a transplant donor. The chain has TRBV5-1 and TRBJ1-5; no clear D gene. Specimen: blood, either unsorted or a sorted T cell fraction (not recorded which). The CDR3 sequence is CASSYPGVPNQPQHF. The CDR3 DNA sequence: TGCGCCAGCAGCTACCCGGGTGTCCCCAATCAGCCCCAGCATTTT.